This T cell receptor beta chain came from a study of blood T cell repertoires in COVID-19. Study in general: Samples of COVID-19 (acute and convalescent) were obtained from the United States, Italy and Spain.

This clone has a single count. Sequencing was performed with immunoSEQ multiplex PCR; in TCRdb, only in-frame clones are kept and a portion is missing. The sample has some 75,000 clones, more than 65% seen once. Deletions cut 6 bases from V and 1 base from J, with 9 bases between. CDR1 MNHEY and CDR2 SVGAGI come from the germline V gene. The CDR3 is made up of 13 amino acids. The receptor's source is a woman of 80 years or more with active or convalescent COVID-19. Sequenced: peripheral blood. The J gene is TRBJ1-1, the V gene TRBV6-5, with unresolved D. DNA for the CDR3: TGTGCCAGCAGCCGACTCAGGAACACTGAAGCTTTCTTT. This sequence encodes CASSRLRNTEAFF.